Following are 27 T cell receptor delta chains from one sample sequenced in a study of γδ T cells in repeated Plasmodium falciparum infection. Vgamma9/Vdelta2+ and Vdelta2-negative gammadelta T cells were flow-sorted from PBMC for bulk sequencing. TCRdb made new clone calls on the multiplex PCR reads using CATT. This repertoire shows tens of thousands of delta-chain clones, 1.9% found once; its top ten account for about 24%. The sample taken for sequencing was gamma-delta T cells from blood. Source of these receptors: a pool of human donors (malaria-infected and uninfected, not separated).

Turning to this clone: A far larger clone is a single base away, which makes a read error likely. Other DNA sequences in this sample translate to the same CDR3. This sequence joins TRDV1 and TRDJ1; TRDD2 agrees at 8 bases. The J gene, absent from TCRdb, was called here by matching the DNA to germline. Per the germline V gene, CDR1 is TSWWSYY and CDR2 is QGS. V trimming: 1 base; J trimming: 6 bases; junction bases outside the gene matches: 22. This CDR3 has 20 amino acids. The CDR3 DNA sequence: TGTGCTCTTGGGGAACAAAAAGACTTCCTACGTTTCCGGGGGCTCTATAAACTCATCTTT. It is translated as CALGEQKDFLRFRGLYKLIF.

In this sample, this clone turned up a few times. The protein given by TCRdb reflects a much larger clone and differs at residue 15 from this DNA's translation, likely from a read error; the protein shown is the DNA's translation. The J gene is TRDJ3, the V gene TRDV2, with TRDD3 identical over 9 bases. The J gene was missing in TCRdb and was found by matching the end of the DNA to germline. The CDR3 covers 21 residues. Per germline, CDR1 GEAIGNYY and CDR2 EKD. The CDR3 DNA reads TGTGCCTGTGACACCGTGGGGGATAGGTTTTCGAGCTCCTGGGGCACCCGACAGATGTTTTTC. Translation gives CACDTVGDRFSSSWGTRQMFF.

This clone was found a few times. The likely explanation is a read error, given a far larger clone one base away. Other nucleotide sequences from this sample produce the same CDR3. This chain links TRDV1 with TRDJ1, with 8 nucleotides matching TRDD3. TCRdb is silent on the J gene; assignment here came from matching the DNA to germline. V lost 4 bases and J lost 3; bases outside the gene matches: 25. CDR3 length: 21 residues. Germline values: CDR1 TSWWSYY, CDR2 QGS. The chain's CDR3 is CALGASWDAGGYPKIPDKLIF. DNA for the CDR3: TGTGCTCTTGGGGCCTCCTGGGACGCCGGGGGATATCCCAAAATTCCCGATAAACTCATCTTT.

This clone came up many times. This sequence is one base from a far larger clone and is likely a read error. The sample has other DNA sequences that encode this CDR3 too. The V gene call is TRDV1, and the J gene call is absent; TRDD3 is taken as the D call from the table, unchecked against the DNA. CDR1 TSWWSYY and CDR2 QGS come from the germline V gene. CDR3 size: 25 residues. The CDR3 reads CALGNPLPTVLYLLGSIGASDKLIF. DNA of the CDR3: TGTGCTCTTGGGAACCCCCTTCCTACAGTCCTCTACTTACTGGGTTCGATAGGAGCATCCGATAAGCTCATCTTT.

This clone was recorded a few times. TCRdb records a much larger clone's protein for this DNA, with a difference at residue 17 that likely arises from a read error; the protein given is the translation of the DNA. The J gene has no call, while the V gene is TRDV2; TRDD3, the D gene given by the table, was not confirmed from the DNA. Germline assignment: CDR1 GEAIGNYY and CDR2 EKD. The CDR3 sequence is 19 residues long. The CDR3 nucleotides are TGTGCCTGTGACACCTTCCCGGCTCTGGGGGATCCTTTCACCGATAAACACATCTTT. Protein sequence: CACDTFPALGDPFTDKHIF.

About this clone: Only one base separates this from a far larger clonotype, so it likely reflects a read error. Other DNA sequences in the same sample also yield this CDR3. The J gene is TRDJ1, the V gene TRDV3, with D possibly matching TRDD3 (6 bases). No J gene was available from TCRdb, and it was assigned here by a germline match of the DNA. The CDR3 covers 16 residues. The V gene's germline CDR1 is TVYSNPD and CDR2 GDNSRS (reference sequence). CDR3 amino acids: CALPTPGDEYTDKLIF. The CDR3 bases are TGTGCTTTACCTACCCCGGGGGACGAATACACCGATAAACTCATCTTT.

This clone was recorded many times. A far larger clone is just one base off, so this is likely a read error. The J gene is TRDJ1, the V gene TRDV3, with 12 bases matching TRDD3. The CDR3 has 22 residues. V lost 2 bases to trimming and J lost 0 bases; unmatched junction nucleotides: 25. CDR1 and CDR2 (germline): TVYSNPD, GDNSRS (reference sequence). This CDR3 is CAFGRRNPYWGIQTAYTDKLIF. In DNA, the CDR3 is TGTGCCTTTGGGCGACGAAACCCGTACTGGGGGATACAAACCGCGTACACCGATAAACTCATCTTT.

In its sample, this clone was seen a few times. A far larger clone is one nucleotide away, so this likely arose from a read error. Other DNA sequences in this specimen translate into the identical CDR3. The chain couples TRDV1 to TRDJ1, with D unclear. As TCRdb names no J gene, one was assigned here on the basis of a DNA match to germline. CDR3 length equals 20 residues. V was clipped by 1 base and J by 4 bases, with 28 bases between them. The germline gives CDR1 TSWWSYY, CDR2 QGS. CDR3: CALGEQWPCGRGLWNDKLIF. For the CDR3, the DNA is TGTGCTCTTGGGGAACAATGGCCGTGTGGGAGGGGCCTGTGGAACGATAAACTCATCTTT.

This clone showed up many times. Given a far larger clone just one base away, this is likely a sequencing read error. Other DNA sequences within the sample encode an identical CDR3. The chain recombines TRDV2 with TRDJ1; D is uncertain. CDR1 is GEAIGNYY, CDR2 EKD, per germline. V was clipped by 0 bases and J by 6 bases, with 16 bases between them. The CDR3 is 15 residues long. CDR3 amino acids: CACDTRGPPGHKLIF. As DNA, the CDR3 is TGTGCCTGTGACACCCGGGGTCCCCCAGGGCATAAACTCATCTTT.

This clone is medium-sized. The chain carries TRDV1 and TRDJ1; TRDD2 aligns across 7 bases. Losses at the gene ends were 1 base for V and 7 bases for J; bases not matched to a gene: 12. The CDR3 spans 16 residues. Germline CDR1 and CDR2: TSWWSYY and QGS. The CDR3 sequence: CALGEPTFFLWVKLIF. The CDR3 coding sequence is TGTGCTCTTGGGGAACCCACATTCTTCCTATGGGTTAAACTCATCTTT.

Concerning this clone itself: This DNA's translation differs at residue 8 from TCRdb's protein, which comes from a much larger clone; a read error is likely, and the protein shown is translated from the DNA. The V and J genes are TRDV1 and TRDJ1, with D possibly TRDD3 on 6 matching bases. In the absence of a J gene in TCRdb, the DNA was matched to germline to assign it here. Germline V lookup: CDR1 TSWWSYY, CDR2 QGS. V shed 0 bases and J shed 4 bases, with 18 bases lying between them. There are 17 residues in the CDR3. The CDR3 region is CALGELYRPGGDDKLIF. In DNA, the CDR3 is TGTGCTCTTGGGGAACTCTATCGGCCGGGGGGGGACGATAAACTCATCTTT.

Concerning this clone itself: This likely reflects a read error, since a far larger clone is one base away. Other DNA sequences in the same sample also yield this CDR3. The chain carries TRDV1 and TRDJ1, with 9 bases fitting TRDD2. CDR1 and CDR2 from the germline V gene are TSWWSYY and QGS. This CDR3 contains 22 residues. CDR3 sequence: CALGELHTTRLPTFSFTDKLIF. CDR3 DNA: TGTGCTCTTGGGGAACTGCATACCACCCGCCTTCCTACTTTCAGTTTTACCGATAAACTAATCTTT.

This clone was counted a few times. The likely explanation is a read error, given a far larger clone one base away. This CDR3 is also generated by other DNA sequences in the sample. TRAV38-2/DV8 is the V gene, and the J gene was not called; the table gives TRDD3 as D, unverified against the DNA. The CDR3 contains 20 residues. CDR1 and CDR2 from the germline V gene are TSESDYY and QEAYKQQN. The CDR3, as DNA: TGTGCTTATAGGAACAAACCTGCGTACTGGGGGATACGGGGCGCCGGTAAACTCATATTT. Protein: CAYRNKPAYWGIRGAGKLIF.

As concerns this clone: The translation of this DNA and the TCRdb protein of a much larger clone differ at residue 5, probably owing to a read error; the protein shown here is translated from the DNA. This chain joins TRDV3 and TRDJ1; D perhaps matches TRDD2 (6 bases). TCRdb carries no J gene annotation; the J gene was assigned here by matching the DNA with germline. The CDR3 loop spans 13 amino acids. Trimming removed 4 bases at V and 4 bases at J, with 16 bases between. CDR1 is TVYSNPD and CDR2 is GDNSRS in the germline V gene (reference sequence). The CDR3 spells CASTTFRGDKLIF. The CDR3, as DNA: TGTGCCTCCACGACCTTCCGGGGCGATAAACTCATCTTT.

This clone has a count of ten or more. The amino acid sequence in TCRdb belongs to a much larger clone and departs from this DNA's translation at residue 9, likely a sequencing read error; the sequence shown is translated from the DNA. The chain couples TRDV2 to TRDJ1; maybe TRDD3 (5 bases). Matching the DNA to germline supplied the J gene, which TCRdb does not give. V lost 0 bases and J 7 bases, leaving 11 bases between the germline ends. Germline lookup yields CDR1 GEAIGNYY and CDR2 EKD. CDR3 length: 13 amino acids. The CDR3 nucleotides are TGTGCCTGTGACACCGTAGGGGACCGTAAACTCATCTTT. Its protein product is CACDTVGDRKLIF.

A few counts support this clone. The protein TCRdb gives is from a much larger clone and does not agree with this DNA's translation at residue 15, likely a read error; the protein shown here comes from the DNA. V gene TRDV1 combines with J gene TRDJ1, with 10 nucleotides matching TRDD3. The J gene, not given by TCRdb, was assigned here from a germline match of the nucleotide sequence. V was clipped by 0 bases and J by 0 bases; unmatched bases: 19. This CDR3 contains 22 residues. Germline V lookup: CDR1 TSWWSYY, CDR2 QGS. The CDR3 reads CALGELLYQYWGIPPYTDKLIF. The CDR3 bases are TGTGCTCTTGGGGAACTCCTATACCAGTATTGGGGGATACCCCCGTACACCGATAAACTCATCTTT.

Regarding this clone: The protein in TCRdb stems from a much larger clone and differs at residue 15 from this DNA's translation, likely a read error; here the protein is translated from the DNA. V gene TRDV3 combines with J gene TRDJ2; 9 bases fit TRDD2. The J gene, missing from TCRdb, was assigned here through DNA to germline matching. The CDR3 has 24 amino acids. In germline, CDR1 is TVYSNPD, CDR2 GDNSRS (reference sequence). After removal of 3 bases from V and 2 bases from J, the junction contained 34 bases not matched to a gene. CDR3 DNA sequence: TGTGCCTTCCCTACCTTACCTTCCTACAAACAAAGGTGGGGGGTAATGTCCTTGACAGCACAACTCTTCTTT. It is translated as CAFPTLPSYKQRWGVMSLTAQLFF.

This clone was counted a few times. This probably arose from a read error, given a far larger clone one base away. This CDR3 is also generated by other DNA sequences in the sample. The rearrangement uses TRDV3 and TRDJ1; 10 nucleotides match TRDD3. From germline, CDR1 is TVYSNPD and CDR2 GDNSRS (reference sequence). V was clipped by 2 bases and J by 7 bases; unmatched bases: 37. The CDR3 length is 23 residues. The CDR3 reads CAFAFRAAFCYWGIQENCPKLIF. CDR3 DNA sequence: TGTGCCTTTGCCTTCAGGGCGGCATTCTGCTACTGGGGGATTCAGGAGAACTGTCCTAAACTCATCTTT.

With respect to this clone: TCRdb shows a much larger clone's protein in place of this DNA's translation, and the two differ at residue 10, likely through a read error; the protein shown is translated from the DNA. The chain links TRDV1 to TRDJ1; 10 nucleotides agree with TRDD3. The CDR3 runs 15 residues. V lost 7 bases, J lost 3 bases, and 8 bases stayed unmatched. Germline values: CDR1 TSWWSYY, CDR2 QGS. The CDR3 region is CALATGGSSADKLIF. The DNA of the CDR3 is TGTGCTCTTGCAACTGGGGGATCGAGCGCCGATAAACTCATCTTT.

Ten or more counts support this clone. A far larger clone is one nucleotide away, so this likely arose from a read error. The same CDR3 is also encoded by other DNA sequences in this sample. The genes are TRDV2 and TRDJ1; D may be TRDD3 (6 bases). The J gene was not available in TCRdb and was assigned here by matching the DNA to germline segments. Germline CDR1 is GEAIGNYY and CDR2 is EKD. The CDR3 contains 16 residues. V dropped 1 base and J dropped 5 bases, with 19 bases sitting between them. CDR3 sequence: CACDTLLGDTRDKLIF. The CDR3 DNA follows: TGTGCCTGTGACACACTACTGGGAGATACGCGGGATAAACTCATCTTT.

This clone has a count of ten or more. The V call is TRDV2, the J call TRDJ1, with 8 bases identical to TRDD2. Looked up from germline, CDR1 is GEAIGNYY and CDR2 is EKD. Losses at the gene ends were 1 base for V and 4 bases for J; bases not matched to a gene: 25. This CDR3 has 21 residues. CDR3 protein: CACDTLPTGSGPPLRSDKLIF. CDR3 DNA sequence: TGTGCCTGTGACACTCTTCCTACTGGTTCTGGGCCCCCACTGAGGAGCGATAAACTCATCTTT.

This clone has just a few counts. Germline and junction disagree at one end, which may indicate a read error. This sample also contains other DNA sequences that code for the same CDR3. V is TRDV1 and J is TRDJ1; 10 bases agree with TRDD3. The J gene, left out of TCRdb, was set here by checking the DNA against germline. Germline loops: CDR1 TSWWSYY, CDR2 QGS. This CDR3 region has 27 residues. The CDR3 loop is CALGELRYWVPFKYWGILGAYTDKLIF. As DNA, the CDR3 is TGTGCTCTTGGAGAACTTCGGTACTGGGTCCCGTTCAAATACTGGGGGATCCTGGGGGCGTACACTGATAAACTCATCTTT.

In its sample, this clone was seen a few times. Since a far larger clone is one base different, this is likely a read error. The same CDR3 arises from other DNA sequences in this sample as well. Here the V gene is TRDV1, but the J gene went uncalled; TRDD3, the table's D call, was not compared with the DNA. This CDR3 comprises 24 residues. Per the germline V gene, CDR1 is TSWWSYY and CDR2 is QGS. CDR3 DNA: TGTGCTCTTGGGAAGCGTTTGGCAATACTTTTCAAACTCCTTGGGGATATGTCGACAGCACAACTTTTCTTT. Amino acid sequence: CALGKRLAILFKLLGDMSTAQLFF.

In this sample, this clone turned up a few times. The protein recorded in TCRdb matches a much larger clone and deviates from this DNA's translation at residue 10, suggesting a read error; the protein here is obtained by translating the DNA. The chain employs TRDV1 and TRDJ1, with 7 bases aligning to TRDD3. No J gene is reported in TCRdb; it was inferred here by comparing the DNA with germline. The J segment lost 1 base and the V segment lost 1 base, leaving 15 bases of the junction unmatched. Looked up from germline, CDR1 is TSWWSYY and CDR2 is QGS. This CDR3 is 19 amino acids long. The CDR3: CALGERSPNRGIPTDKLIF. The CDR3 coding sequence is TGTGCTCTTGGGGAACGTTCCCCCAACCGGGGGATCCCCACCGATAAACTCATCTTT.

As regards this clone: TCRdb lists the protein of a much larger clone for this DNA, which differs at residue 16, so this is likely a read error; the protein given here is translated from the DNA itself. The chain has TRDV2 and TRDJ1; 13 bases are shared with TRDD3. TCRdb gives no J gene; it was assigned here by matching the DNA to germline. Trimming took 8 bases from V and 4 from J; bases not matched to a gene: 27. The germline V gene has CDR1 GEAIGNYY and CDR2 EKD. The CDR3 spans 21 residues. The CDR3 is CASRPKYLYYWGIRDIDKLIF. The CDR3 nucleotides are TGTGCCTCCCGACCGAAATACCTTTACTACTGGGGGATACGGGACATCGATAAACTCATCTTT.

This clone came up a few times. This likely came from a read error, as a far larger clone is one base away. Other DNA sequences in this specimen translate into the identical CDR3. Here the V gene is TRDV1, but the J gene went uncalled; the table's D call, TRDD3, was not checked against the DNA. The CDR3 is 24 residues long. CDR1 and CDR2 from the germline V gene are TSWWSYY and QGS. The DNA for the CDR3 is TGTGCTCTTGGCGGGACTGGAGGTGGGGTACTGGGGGATACGGTTTTTGATTACACCGATAAGCTCATCTTT. The encoded protein is CALGGTGGGVLGDTVFDYTDKLIF.

A note on this clone: TCRdb's listed protein matches a much larger clone and diverges from this DNA's translation at residue 22, likely through a read error; the protein shown comes from the DNA. This CDR3 reads CALGEVRAYHRPSVGGYASAYADKLIF. Written as DNA, the CDR3 is TGTGCTCTTGGGGAAGTAAGGGCCTACCACCGTCCCTCTGTTGGGGGATACGCTTCTGCCTACGCCGATAAACTCATCTTT. The chain recombines TRDV1 with TRDJ1; 11 bases fit TRDD3. The J gene, missing from TCRdb, was assigned here through DNA to germline matching. This CDR3 has 27 residues. Looked up from germline, CDR1 is TSWWSYY and CDR2 is QGS. The ends lost 2 bases at V and 3 bases at J; junction bases unmatched: 38.